The 14 T cell receptor beta chains below come from one sample, sequenced in a study of blood T cell repertoires in COVID-19. Measured with immunoSEQ multiplex PCR; TCRdb has only the in-frame clones, and not every one. The sample yields nearly 110,000 clones, 71% seen once. The sample was peripheral blood. All receptors derive from a human donor with acute or convalescent COVID-19. The donor label of this sample is uncertain.

The chain recombines TRBV24-1 with TRBJ2-2, with 9 nucleotides matching TRBD1. After removal of 5 bases from V and 4 bases from J, the junction contained 7 bases not matched to a gene. This CDR3 is 16 amino acids long. Germline V gives CDR1 KGHDR, CDR2 SFDVKD. CDR3 sequence (DNA): TGTGCCACCAGTGGCCGCAAACAGGGGGCCACCGGGGAGCTGTTTTTT. Its translation is CATSGRKQGATGELFF.

This clone has just one count. V is TRBV11-2 and J is TRBJ2-7; 7 bases align to TRBD1. This CDR3 region has 12 residues. CDR1 and CDR2 from the germline V gene are SGHAT and FQNNGV. V lost 5 bases and J lost 7; bases outside the gene matches: 5. CDR3 loop: CASSPTGREQYV. The CDR3 DNA is TGTGCCAGCAGCCCGACAGGGAGAGAGCAGTACGTC.

A few counts support this clone. The chain couples TRBV2 to TRBJ2-1, with D tentatively TRBD1 (6 bases). There are 14 residues in the CDR3. V lost 8 bases to trimming and J lost 2 bases, with 13 bases between them. CDR1 and CDR2 from the germline V gene are SNHLY and FYNNEI. CDR3: CASGQTAPYNEQFF. DNA of the CDR3: TGTGCCAGCGGACAGACAGCCCCCTACAATGAGCAGTTCTTC.

V and J are TRBV3-1 (or the pseudogene TRBV3-2) and TRBJ2-7, with 9 bases aligning to TRBD2. The CDR3 runs 13 residues. CDR1 LGHDT and CDR2 YNNKEL come from the germline V gene (reference sequence). V was clipped by 4 bases and J by 4 bases; unmatched bases: 2. For the CDR3, the DNA is TGTGCCAGCAGCCGAACTAGCGGGTACGAGCAGTACTTC. Translating it yields CASSRTSGYEQYF.

The chain couples TRBV19 to TRBJ1-5; 7 nucleotides align to TRBD1. CDR1 and CDR2 from the germline V gene are LNHDA and SQIVND (reference sequence). CDR3 length: 14 amino acids. The J segment lost 5 bases and the V segment lost 6 bases, leaving 7 bases of the junction unmatched. The CDR3, as DNA: TGTGCCAGTAGGCCGACAGGGTTTGATCAGCCCCAGCATTTT. Translated, it gives CASRPTGFDQPQHF. The entire variable domain, with the rest obtained from reference TRBV19 and TRBJ1-5, is as follows: DGGITQSPKYLFRKEGQNVTLSCEQNLNHDAMYWYRQDPGQGLRLIYYSQIVNDFQKGDIAEGYSVSREKKESFPLTVTSAQKNPTAFYLCASRPTGFDQPQHFGDGTRLSIL.

The chain has TRBV18 and TRBJ2-1, with 8 bases lining up with TRBD1. With 5 bases clipped from V and 9 bases from J, the junction kept 9 bases outside the gene matches. The CDR3 covers 14 residues. Germline lookup yields CDR1 KGHSH and CDR2 LQKENI. DNA of the CDR3: TGTGCCAGCTCAATCTCCGGGACAGGTCTTGAGCAGTTCTTC. This gives the protein CASSISGTGLEQFF.

This clone was picked up one time. The genes are TRBV2 and TRBJ1-6, with 9 bases aligning to TRBD1. The germline CDR1 and CDR2 sequences are SNHLY and FYNNEI. CDR3 length: 16 amino acids. V was pared by 1 base and J by 6 bases, with 4 bases of the junction left unmatched. The CDR3 DNA sequence: TGTGCCAGCAGTGAAGAGGGACAGGGAATTAATTCACCCCTCCACTTT. Encoded protein: CASSEEGQGINSPLHF.

J is TRBJ2-3 and V is TRBV30, with a weak D call TRBD1 (5 bases). Germline CDR1 GTSNPN, CDR2 SVGIG (reference sequence). The CDR3 extends over 15 amino acids. V lost 1 base and J 4 bases, leaving 15 bases between the germline ends. The chain's CDR3 is CAWSALRAGADTQYF. CDR3 bases: TGTGCCTGGAGTGCTCTCAGGGCTGGGGCAGATACGCAGTATTTT. The variable domain in full, with the rest retrieved from reference TRBV30 and TRBJ2-3, is SQTIHQWPATLVQPVGSPLSLECTVEGTSNPNLYWYRQAAGRGLQLLFYSVGIGQISSEVPQNLSASRPQDRQFILSSKKLLLSDSGFYLCAWSALRAGADTQYFGPGTRLTVL.

This sequence joins TRBV28 and TRBJ1-1; a weak D match, TRBD1 (6 bases). With 3 bases removed from V and 7 bases from J, the gap between germline ends came to 9 bases. This CDR3 spans 12 amino acids. Germline-derived CDR1 and CDR2 are MDHEN and SYDVKM. The CDR3 region is CASSFRGGEAFF. DNA for the CDR3: TGTGCCAGCAGTTTCAGGGGCGGTGAAGCTTTCTTT. Drawing the rest from reference TRBV28 and TRBJ1-1, the complete variable domain is DVKVTQSSRYLVKRTGEKVFLECVQDMDHENMFWYRQDPGLGLRLIYFSYDVKMKEKGDIPEGYSVSREKKERFSLILESASTNQTSMYLCASSFRGGEAFFGQGTRLTVV.

The chain recombines TRBV7-2 with TRBJ2-3; D perhaps matches TRBD1 (5 bases). CDR3 size: 15 residues. V lost 1 base and J lost 6, with 14 bases in between. Germline values: CDR1 SGHTA, CDR2 FQGNSA. In DNA form, the CDR3 reads TGTGCCAGCAGCTTAGATCGGCCAGGGCTGGATACGCAGTATTTT. Protein sequence: CASSLDRPGLDTQYF.

For the CDR3, the DNA is TGTGCCATCAGTGAAGAGGGAGGGGAGACCCAGTACTTC. Its translation is CAISEEGGETQYF. The chain couples TRBV10-3 to TRBJ2-5; the match to TRBD2 covers 7 bases. The junction had 3 bases not matched to a gene; V was cut back by 3 bases and J by 5 bases. CDR1 is ENHRY, CDR2 SYGVKD, per germline. The CDR3 is 13 residues long.

The chain uses TRBV9 and TRBJ1-2, with D perhaps matching TRBD1 (5 bases). The CDR3 sequence is 12 residues long. The germline V gene has CDR1 SGDLS and CDR2 YYNGEE. V was pared by 5 bases and J by 7 bases, with 12 bases between. The CDR3 reads CASRAGGSGYTF. The CDR3 DNA sequence: TGTGCCAGCAGAGCGGGGGGGTCTGGCTACACCTTC.

The sample holds one count of this clone. The V call is TRBV28, the J call TRBJ1-5; the D is unclear. The CDR3 runs 14 residues. Germline V CDR1 and CDR2: MDHEN, SYDVKM. The V end was cut by 1 base, the J end by 3 bases, with 7 bases between. The CDR3 region is CASSLSPYNQPQHF. For the CDR3, the DNA is TGTGCCAGCAGTTTATCGCCCTACAATCAGCCCCAGCATTTT.

This clone was seen more than once but under ten times. Other nucleotide sequences from this sample produce the same CDR3. The J gene is TRBJ1-3, the V gene TRBV4-1, with a possible D match to TRBD1 (5 bases). The germline CDR1 and CDR2 sequences are MGHRA and YSYEKL. This CDR3 comprises 17 residues. V was trimmed by 0 bases and J by 1 base, leaving 13 bases between them. The CDR3 loop reads CASSQDPRGGSGNTIYF. DNA of the CDR3: TGCGCCAGCAGCCAAGATCCCCGCGGGGGGTCTGGAAACACCATATATTTT.